The source of this T cell receptor beta chain is a study of brain T cells in children with intractable seizures. Surgery cases with the highest brain T cell transcript signatures were chosen for sequencing. Before surgery, patients took at least one anti-epileptic drug. Study-wide findings and caveats: Absence of clones before surgery may stem from lower sequencing depth. Only CDR3 sequence similarity suggested viral specificity, without known HCMV serostatus.

Germline V gene sequence: CDR1 LGHNA, CDR2 YSLEER. The CDR3 sequence is 16 residues long. V dropped 1 base and J dropped 1; count of bases not matched to a gene: 5. The table came from immunoSEQ multiplex PCR; TCRdb's copy has only in-frame clones and leaves some out. This table holds 95,000 to 120,000 clones, approximately 94% found once. Concerning this clone: What it recognizes is unknown.

The origin of this receptor is a boy younger than two with hemimegalencephaly and intractable seizures. The chain recombines TRBV4-3 with TRBJ1-1; TRBD1 aligns across 8 bases. The source material was peripheral blood, sampled at surgery. CDR3 in amino acids: CASSQGAGGANTEAFF. In DNA form, the CDR3 reads TGCGCCAGCAGCCAAGGGGCAGGGGGCGCGAACACTGAAGCTTTCTTT.